This T cell receptor beta chain is from a study of cytomegalovirus exposure and HLA in healthy donors. Study-wide context: About 85 million unique TCR sequences came from HLA-typed donors in an early release. Study conclusions and caveats: Investigators reported 150 to 200 TCR beta chains as tied to cytomegalovirus.

Concerning this clone itself: Its antigen is still unknown.

The CDR3 totals 14 residues. V lost 7 bases and J 9 bases, leaving 19 bases between the germline ends. Per the germline V gene, CDR1 is LNHDA and CDR2 is SQIVND (reference sequence). The PCR made use of 60 Vbeta and 13 Jbeta primers. Produced via immunoSEQ multiplex PCR; TCRdb's table is partial and in-frame only. The sample holds 70,000 or so clones, roughly 86% seen once. This sequence was found in a man aged 18-30 years in good health and CMV-seronegative. The specimen sequenced was PBMCs. The chain links TRBV19 to TRBJ1-5; D unclear. For the CDR3, the DNA is TGTGCCAGTACTACAGACCTCGTGAGTGGGCCCCAGCATTTT. It translates to CASTTDLVSGPQHF.